This T cell receptor beta chain emerged from a study of control samples from healthy donors and cancer patients. The assay was immunoSEQ multiplex PCR, and TCRdb's table has in-frame clones only and misses some. Of about 82,000 clones in the sample, about 94% were seen once. Between the trimmed V and J ends, which lost 3 bases and 2 bases, there was a span of 13 bases. This CDR3 is 15 amino acids long. Per the germline V gene, CDR1 is SGDLS and CDR2 is YYNGEE. Sequencing was done on a sample of blood. The chain links TRBV9 to TRBJ2-3, with D possibly being TRBD1 or TRBD2 (7 bases each). The origin of this receptor is a woman under 30 in good health. The DNA of the CDR3 is TGTGCCAGCAGCGAGGGGGCGGGGGCCACAGATACGCAGTATTTT. It translates to CASSEGAGATDTQYF.